This T cell receptor (beta chain) derives from a study of cytotoxic CD8 clonotypes in ibrutinib-treated CLL. As for the study in general: Response sampling came at median approximately twelve months of treatment, ranging about 6 to 40 months. Per sample, productive templates averaged nearly 260,000 and productive rearrangements averaged approximately 87,000.

Assay: immunoSEQ multiplex PCR; the TCRdb copy retains only in-frame clones and omits some. Here the sample spans fewer than 55,000 clones, around 60% being singletons. CDR3 size: 15 residues. V was clipped by 4 bases and J by 7 bases, with 18 bases between them. Germline assignment: CDR1 SGDLS and CDR2 YYNGEE. This TCR was sampled from a human donor with chronic lymphocytic leukemia. The V call is TRBV9, the J call TRBJ1-5; D unresolved. Here the sequenced sample was PBMCs, taken after 24 months of ibrutinib treatment. The CDR3 bases are TGTGCCAGCAGCCCGGGAGGCGAAAGCTGGCAGCCCCAGCATTTT. Protein: CASSPGGESWQPQHF.